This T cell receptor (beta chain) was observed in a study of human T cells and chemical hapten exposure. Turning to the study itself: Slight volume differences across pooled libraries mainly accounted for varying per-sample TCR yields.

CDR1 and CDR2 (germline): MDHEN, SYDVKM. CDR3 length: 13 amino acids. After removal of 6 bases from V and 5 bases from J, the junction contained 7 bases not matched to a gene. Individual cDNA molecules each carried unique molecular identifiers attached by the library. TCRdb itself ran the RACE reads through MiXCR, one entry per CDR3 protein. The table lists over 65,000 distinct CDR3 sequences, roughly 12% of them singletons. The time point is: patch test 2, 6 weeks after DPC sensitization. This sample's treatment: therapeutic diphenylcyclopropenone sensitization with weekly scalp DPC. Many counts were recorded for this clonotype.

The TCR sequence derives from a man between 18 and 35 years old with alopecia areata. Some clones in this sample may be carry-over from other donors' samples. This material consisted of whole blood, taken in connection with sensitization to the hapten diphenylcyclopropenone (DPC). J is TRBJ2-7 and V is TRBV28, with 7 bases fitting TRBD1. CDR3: CASRTGPTHEQYF. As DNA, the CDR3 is TGTGCCAGCAGGACAGGGCCAACCCACGAGCAGTACTTC. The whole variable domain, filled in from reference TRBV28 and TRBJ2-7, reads DVKVTQSSRYLVKRTGEKVFLECVQDMDHENMFWYRQDPGLGLRLIYFSYDVKMKEKGDIPEGYSVSREKKERFSLILESASTNQTSMYLCASRTGPTHEQYFGPGTRLTVT.